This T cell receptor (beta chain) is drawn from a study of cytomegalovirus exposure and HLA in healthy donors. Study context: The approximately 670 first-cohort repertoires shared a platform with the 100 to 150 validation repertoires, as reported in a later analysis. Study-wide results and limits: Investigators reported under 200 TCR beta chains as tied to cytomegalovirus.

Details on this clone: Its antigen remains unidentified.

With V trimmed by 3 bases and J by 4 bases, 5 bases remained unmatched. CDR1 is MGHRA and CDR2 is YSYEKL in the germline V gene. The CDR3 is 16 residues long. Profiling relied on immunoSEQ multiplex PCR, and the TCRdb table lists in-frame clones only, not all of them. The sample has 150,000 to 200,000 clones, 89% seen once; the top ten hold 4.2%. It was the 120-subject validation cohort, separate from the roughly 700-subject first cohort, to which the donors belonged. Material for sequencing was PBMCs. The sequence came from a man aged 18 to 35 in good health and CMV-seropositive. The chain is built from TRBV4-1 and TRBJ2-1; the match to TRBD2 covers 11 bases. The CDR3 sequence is CASSHPTSGIYNEQFF. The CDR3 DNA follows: TGCGCCAGCAGCCACCCGACTAGCGGGATTTACAATGAGCAGTTCTTC.